This T cell receptor (beta chain) was recorded in a study of blood T cell repertoires in COVID-19. For the study at large: Some COVID-19 samples were acute and others convalescent; all came from the United States, Italy and Spain. Nucleic acid was either cDNA or gDNA, and it came from T cells, B-cell-depleted T cells, or PBMCs.

Original handling: Estimation of nucleated cell counts relied on the amplification of reference gene primers. Sequencing was performed with immunoSEQ multiplex PCR; in TCRdb, only in-frame clones are kept and a portion is missing. D and trimming come from the DNA, and the V and J calls and clone size come from that table. In the table there are 280,000 or so clones, 88% of which are singletons. V was cut by 5 bases and J by 6 bases, with 11 bases left in between. This CDR3 region has 13 residues. Per the germline V gene, CDR1 is SEHNR and CDR2 is FQNEAQ (reference sequence). The V call is TRBV7-9, the J call TRBJ2-1; maybe TRBD2 (5 bases). The sample was peripheral blood. This receptor was obtained from a woman in her 30s who had recovered from COVID-19. Here the CDR3 reads CASSPGGLNEQFF. The DNA for the CDR3 is TGTGCCAGCAGCCCTGGAGGCCTCAATGAGCAGTTCTTC.